Listed below are T cell receptor beta chains from one sample, sequenced in a study of cytomegalovirus exposure and HLA in healthy donors. Profiled with immunoSEQ multiplex PCR; TCRdb holds only in-frame clones, not every one. The top ten hold approximately 4.5% of the sample, which has about 120,000 clones, around three quarters seen once. Sequencing was performed on PBMCs. The receptors stem from a man between 25 and 39 years old in good health and CMV-seropositive. Both conserved end residues are part of each CDR3. The order of the fields is clone size, V gene, J gene, D gene, CDR3 DNA, CDR3 protein. A D gene is named only where the DNA matches it firmly. Clone sizes are given selectively: once, few, many, or a class where the clone is expanded.

NA	TRBV18	TRBJ1-6	NA	TGTGCCAGCTCCCCTACAGGGAATTCACCCCTCCACTTT	CASSPTGNSPLHF
NA	TRBV6-4	TRBJ2-1	TRBD1	TGTGCCAGCAGTGGCTTCCGGGACAGGGGTATCGATGAGCAGTTCTTC	CASSGFRDRGIDEQFF
NA	TRBV6-6	TRBJ1-5	NA	TGTGCCAGCACCGTATATAGCAATCAGCCCCAGCATTTT	CASTVYSNQPQHF
NA	TRBV20-1	TRBJ1-2	NA	TGCAGTGCCCCTTTCAGAGGAGGCTACACCTTC	CSAPFRGGYTF
once	TRBV5-1	TRBJ1-1	NA	TGCGCCAGCAGCTCGGGTCCGAACACTGAAGCTTTCTTT	CASSSGPNTEAFF
NA	TRBV2	TRBJ1-3	NA	TGTGCCAGCCGGATGCAGGGTAACTCTGGAAACACCATATATTTT	CASRMQGNSGNTIYF
NA	TRBV7-2	TRBJ2-7	TRBD2	TGTGCCAGCACCCGGACTAGCGGGGATTACGAGCAGTACTTC	CASTRTSGDYEQYF
NA	TRBV7-2	TRBJ2-5	NA	TGTGCCAGCAGGAACACAGAGACCCAGTACTTC	CASRNTETQYF
NA	TRBV6-5	TRBJ1-2	NA	TGTGCCAGCACCACCAAGAGAGGTTCACCGAAGCCCTTC	CASTTKRGSPKPF
few	TRBV4-2	TRBJ2-7	TRBD1	TGTGCCAGCAGCCAAGTTGGGACAGGGGTCTACGAGCAGTACTTC	CASSQVGTGVYEQYF
NA	TRBV11-3	TRBJ2-5	TRBD1	TGTGCCAGCAGCATTCGACAGGGCCAAGAGACCCAGTACTTC	CASSIRQGQETQYF
NA	TRBV6-5	TRBJ2-1	TRBD2	TGTGCCAGCAGTCCAACGCCCGGGACTAGCTTATTTCAGTTCTTC	CASSPTPGTSLFQFF
NA	TRBV4-1	TRBJ2-1	TRBD2	TGCGCCAGCAGCCCCCCGACTAGCGGTAATTACAATGAGCAGTTCTTC	CASSPPTSGNYNEQFF
NA	TRBV15	TRBJ1-5	NA	TGTGCCACCAGCAGAGGGGGGAGGGGAGGCAATCAGCCCCAGCATTTT	CATSRGGRGGNQPQHF
NA	TRBV4-2	TRBJ1-2	TRBD1	TGTGCCAGCAGCCAAGATGGTATAGGTGAGGGGGCGGGCTACACCTTC	CASSQDGIGEGAGYTF
NA	TRBV7-9	TRBJ2-7	NA	TGTGCCAGCAGCTCCATAGGAGGGTTTCTTGTCTACGAGCAGTACTTC	CASSSIGGFLVYEQYF
NA	TRBV19	TRBJ1-5	TRBD1	TGTGCCAGTACCGACAGGGGACCGGCTAGCAATCAGCCCCAGCATTTT	CASTDRGPASNQPQHF
NA	TRBV19	TRBJ2-6	NA	TGTGCCAGTAGCCCCCAAGCACTAACGCTCTCTGGGGCCAACGGCCTGACTTTC	CASSPQALTLSGANGLTF
NA	TRBV7-7	TRBJ1-1	NA	TGTGCTAGCAGCTTAGTCGACAGAATGAACACTGAAGCTTTCTTT	CASSLVDRMNTEAFF
once	TRBV7-9	TRBJ2-7	NA	TGTTCCAGCAGCCTCTCCTACGAGCAGTACTTC	CSSSLSYEQYF
NA	TRBV7-2	TRBJ2-7	TRBD2	TGTGCCAGCACCCCCCCCTGGGGGGGCTACGAGCAGTACTTC	CASTPPWGGYEQYF
once	TRBV5-4	TRBJ1-1	NA	TGTGCCAGCAGCTTGGGGGTTGGGGAGATGGCGGAAGCTTTCTTT	CASSLGVGEMAEAFF
few	TRBV7-9	TRBJ1-2	NA	TGTGCCAGCAGCTCTCCGGGAGATGGCTACACCTTC	CASSSPGDGYTF
NA	TRBV7-4	TRBJ1-1	NA	TGTGCCAGCAGCTTAGACGGACCCGGGGGGGTACTGAACACTGAAGCTTTCTTT	CASSLDGPGGVLNTEAFF
NA	TRBV7-9	TRBJ2-5	NA	TGTGCCAGCAGCACCCAGGGGGAGACCCAGTACTTC	CASSTQGETQYF
NA	TRBV27	TRBJ2-3	TRBD1	TGTGCCAGCAGTTTATACCCCGGGACAGGGGGCACCCTCTCGCCAGATACGCAGTATTTT	CASSLYPGTGGTLSPDTQYF
NA	TRBV5-1	TRBJ1-1	NA	TGCGCCAGCTCCAGGGAGGACACTGAAGCTTTCTTT	CASSREDTEAFF
NA	TRBV30	TRBJ2-3	NA	TGTGCCTGGAGTTTAGAGCGGAAGTATTTT	CAWSLERKYF
NA	TRBV10-3	TRBJ1-4	NA	TGTGCCATCAGTGTGGGCAGTTATTCAACTAATGAAAAACTGTTTTTT	CAISVGSYSTNEKLFF
NA	TRBV11-2	TRBJ2-7	TRBD2	TGTGCCAGCAGCTTATTTTTAGCGGGAGTCGGGGAGCAGTACTTC	CASSLFLAGVGEQYF
NA	TRBV21-1	TRBJ1-5	NA	TGTGCCAGCACCGGATCCAGGGGTGATCAGCCCCAGCATTTT	CASTGSRGDQPQHF
NA	TRBV5-8	TRBJ2-7	TRBD2	TGTGCCAGCAGCAGAACTAGCGGGGAGTCCTACGAGCAGTACTTC	CASSRTSGESYEQYF
NA	TRBV5-1	TRBJ1-2	NA	TGCGCCAGCAGCTTTAGGGGCCTCGATGGCTACACCTTC	CASSFRGLDGYTF
few	TRBV9	TRBJ2-2	TRBD1	TGTGCCAGCAGCGTAGCTGGGACAGGGGGCACCGGGGAGCTGTTTTTT	CASSVAGTGGTGELFF
NA	TRBV6-5	TRBJ2-7	TRBD2	TGTGCCAGCAGTTACCTAGCGGGAGGAGTCTACGAGCAGTACTTC	CASSYLAGGVYEQYF
NA	TRBV7-3	TRBJ1-1	NA	TGTGCCAGCAGCTTAATGGGGAGGGCACAGGGCACTGAAGCTTTCTTT	CASSLMGRAQGTEAFF
NA	TRBV6-5	TRBJ2-1	NA	TGTGCCAGCAGTTCACCGCACCGGGATCCGAACAATGAGCAGTTCTTC	CASSSPHRDPNNEQFF
NA	TRBV5-8	TRBJ1-3	TRBD1	TGTGCCAGCAGCCGACAGGGTTTTGACACCATATATTTT	CASSRQGFDTIYF
once	TRBV4-1	TRBJ1-1	NA	TGCGCCAGCAGCCAAGAAAGGGGGTTGGAGACTGAAGCTTTCTTT	CASSQERGLETEAFF